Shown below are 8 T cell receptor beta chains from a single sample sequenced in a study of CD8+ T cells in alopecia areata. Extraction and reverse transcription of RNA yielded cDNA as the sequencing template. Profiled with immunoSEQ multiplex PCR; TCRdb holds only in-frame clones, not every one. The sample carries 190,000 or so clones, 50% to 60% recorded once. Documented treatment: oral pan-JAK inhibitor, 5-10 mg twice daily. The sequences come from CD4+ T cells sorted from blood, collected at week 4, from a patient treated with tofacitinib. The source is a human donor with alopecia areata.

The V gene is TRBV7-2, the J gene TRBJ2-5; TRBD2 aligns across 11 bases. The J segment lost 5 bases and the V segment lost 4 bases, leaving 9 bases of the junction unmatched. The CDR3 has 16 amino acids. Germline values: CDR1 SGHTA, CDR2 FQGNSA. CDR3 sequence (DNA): TGTGCCAGCAGCTACCTTAGCGGGGGGGCCCGGGAGACCCAGTACTTC. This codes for CASSYLSGGARETQYF.

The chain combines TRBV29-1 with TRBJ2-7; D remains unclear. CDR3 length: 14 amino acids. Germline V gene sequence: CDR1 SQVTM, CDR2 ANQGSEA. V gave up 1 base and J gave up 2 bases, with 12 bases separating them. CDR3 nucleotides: TGCAGCGTTGAAGGCAACGAGACAACCTACGAGCAGTACTTC. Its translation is CSVEGNETTYEQYF.

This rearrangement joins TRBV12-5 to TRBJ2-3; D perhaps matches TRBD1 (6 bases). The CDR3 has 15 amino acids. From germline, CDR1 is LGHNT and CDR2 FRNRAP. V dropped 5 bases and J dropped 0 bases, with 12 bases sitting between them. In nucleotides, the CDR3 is TGTGCTAGTGGTCTCGGGACAACTAGCACAGATACGCAGTATTTT. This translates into CASGLGTTSTDTQYF. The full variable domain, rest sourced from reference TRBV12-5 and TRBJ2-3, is DARVTQTPRHKVTEMGQEVTMRCQPILGHNTVFWYRQTMMQGLELLAYFRNRAPLDDSGMPKDRFSAEMPDATLATLKIQPSEPRDSAVYFCASGLGTTSTDTQYFGPGTRLTVL.

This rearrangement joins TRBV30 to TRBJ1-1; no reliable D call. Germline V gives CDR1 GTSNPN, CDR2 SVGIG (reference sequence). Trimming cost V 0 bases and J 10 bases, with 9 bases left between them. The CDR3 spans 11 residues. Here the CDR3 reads CAWSVLGSAFF. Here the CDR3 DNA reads TGTGCCTGGAGTGTACTAGGGTCAGCTTTCTTT.

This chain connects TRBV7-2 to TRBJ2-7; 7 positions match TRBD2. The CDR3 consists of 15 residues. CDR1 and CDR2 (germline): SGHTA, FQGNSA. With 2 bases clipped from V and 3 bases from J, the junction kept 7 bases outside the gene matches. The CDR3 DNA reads TGTGCCAGCAGCTTACGGGGCGGGGGAGACTACGAGCAGTACTTC. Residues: CASSLRGGGDYEQYF.

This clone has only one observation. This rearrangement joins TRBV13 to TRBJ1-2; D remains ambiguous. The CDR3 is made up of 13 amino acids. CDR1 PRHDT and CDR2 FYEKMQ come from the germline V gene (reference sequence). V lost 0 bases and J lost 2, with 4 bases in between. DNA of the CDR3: TGTGCCAGCAGCTTAGGACGGAACTATGGCTACACCTTC. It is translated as CASSLGRNYGYTF.

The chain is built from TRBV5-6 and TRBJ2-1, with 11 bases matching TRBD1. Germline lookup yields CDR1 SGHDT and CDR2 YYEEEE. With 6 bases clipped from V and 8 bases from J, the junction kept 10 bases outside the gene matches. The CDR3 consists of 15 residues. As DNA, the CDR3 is TGTGCCAGCACCAGGGTAGGACAGGGGGCCTATGAGCAGTTCTTC. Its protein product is CASTRVGQGAYEQFF.

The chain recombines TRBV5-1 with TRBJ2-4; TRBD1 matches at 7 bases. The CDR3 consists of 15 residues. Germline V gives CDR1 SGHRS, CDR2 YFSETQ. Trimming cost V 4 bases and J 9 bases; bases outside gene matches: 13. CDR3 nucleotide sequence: TGCGCCAGCAGCCCCAGGACAGGTGGAAGGGTCATTCAGTACTTC. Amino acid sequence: CASSPRTGGRVIQYF. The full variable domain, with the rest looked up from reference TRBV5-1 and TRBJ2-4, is KAGVTQTPRYLIKTRGQQVTLSCSPISGHRSVSWYQQTPGQGLQFLFEYFSETQRNKGNFPGRFSGRQFSNSRSEMNVSTLELGDSALYLCASSPRTGGRVIQYFGAGTRLSVL.